This T cell receptor (beta chain) came from a study of graft-versus-host responses after intestinal transplantation. The wider study: Grafts that recipients had were multivisceral, liver-intestinal, or isolated intestinal transplants. Anti-thymocyte globulin served as induction for all recipients, who then took tacrolimus and steroids for about 3 years. The study's findings and limits: GvH clones surfaced in recipient marrow, some emerging earlier in ileum or blood.

Regarding this clone: Its antigen is unknown.

Method: immunoSEQ multiplex PCR; TCRdb's copy keeps in-frame clones and lacks some. Here the sample spans about 16,000 clones, around 90% being singletons. V lost 3 bases and J 0 bases, leaving 9 bases between the germline ends. The germline V gene encodes CDR1 MRHNA and CDR2 SNTAGT. The CDR3 has 15 amino acids. The clonotype comes from a human patient who received an intestinal transplant, so some T cells may come from the graft donor. The rearrangement uses TRBV6-4 and TRBJ2-1, with D tentatively TRBD1 (6 bases). The starting material was PBMCs, obtained approximately 3.5 months after intestinal transplant. In DNA, the CDR3 is TGTGCCAGCAGTGAAGTGACAGGCTCCTACAATGAGCAGTTCTTC. As protein: CASSEVTGSYNEQFF.